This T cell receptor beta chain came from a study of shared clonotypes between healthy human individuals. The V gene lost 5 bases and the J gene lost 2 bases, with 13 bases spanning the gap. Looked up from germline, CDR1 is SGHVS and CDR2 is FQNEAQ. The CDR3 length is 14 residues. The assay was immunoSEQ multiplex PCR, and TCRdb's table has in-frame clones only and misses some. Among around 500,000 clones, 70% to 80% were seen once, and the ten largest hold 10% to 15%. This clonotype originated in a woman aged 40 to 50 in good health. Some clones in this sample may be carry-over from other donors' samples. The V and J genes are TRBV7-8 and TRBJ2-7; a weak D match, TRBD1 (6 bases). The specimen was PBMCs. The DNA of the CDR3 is TGTGCCAGCAGCCCGGACAGACTAACCTACGAGCAGTACTTC. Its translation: CASSPDRLTYEQYF.